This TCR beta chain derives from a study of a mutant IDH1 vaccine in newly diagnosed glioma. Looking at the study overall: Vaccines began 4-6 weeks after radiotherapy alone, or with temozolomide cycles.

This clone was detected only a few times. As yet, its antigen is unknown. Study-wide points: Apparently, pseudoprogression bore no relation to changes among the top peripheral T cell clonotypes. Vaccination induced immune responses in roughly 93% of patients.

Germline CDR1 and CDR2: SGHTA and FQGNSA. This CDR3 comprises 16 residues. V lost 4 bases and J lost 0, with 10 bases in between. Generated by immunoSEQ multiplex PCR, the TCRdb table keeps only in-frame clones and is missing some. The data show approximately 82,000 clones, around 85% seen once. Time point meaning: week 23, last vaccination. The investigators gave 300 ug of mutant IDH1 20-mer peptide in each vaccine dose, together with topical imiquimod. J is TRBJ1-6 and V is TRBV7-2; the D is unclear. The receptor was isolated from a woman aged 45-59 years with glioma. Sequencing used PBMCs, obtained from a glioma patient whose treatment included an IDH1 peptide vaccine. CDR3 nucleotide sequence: TGTGCCAGCAGCTCAGGATTGAGCTCCTATAATTCACCCCTCCACTTT. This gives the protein CASSSGLSSYNSPLHF.